This TCR beta chain was recovered during a study of human T cells and chemical hapten exposure. The library attached unique molecular identifiers to individual cDNA molecules. Per the original data handling: Per sample, the median was about 95,000 TCRs, with values from around 24,000 to 710,000. TCRdb re-called the 5' RACE reads with MiXCR, one entry per CDR3 protein. TCRdb's processing, not the study's, gives the V and J calls here. In the table there are roughly 110,000 distinct CDR3 sequences, approximately 20% of which are singletons. CDR1 GTSNPN and CDR2 SVGIG come from the germline V gene (reference sequence). The CDR3 runs 12 residues. V was pared by 4 bases and J by 8 bases, with 14 bases between. This clonotype was recorded a few times. Extraction of total RNA was performed on unfractionated whole blood.

This chain links TRBV30 with TRBJ1-2; D is uncertain. The receptor comes from a human donor in good health. The CDR3 nucleotides are TGTGCCTGGACCCCAGGTCTCGGAGGCTACACCTTC. Residues: CAWTPGLGGYTF.